This note documents a single T cell receptor beta chain sequence. Its target is not known. The CDR3 spans 13 residues. V lost 5 bases, J lost 10 bases, and 15 bases lay in between. Germline V gene lookup returns CDR1 MNHEY and CDR2 SMNVEV (reference sequence). The data originate from a study of CD8 T cell repertoires and HIV-1 epitope variants. Overall study: Epitopes were three Gag families plus Nef HW9 and YT9. Separate from the cultures, 1M uncultured T cells served as baseline. A roughly 9-day culture received IL-2, IL-7 and IL-15 on days 3 and 7.

TCR beta CDR3 was sequenced at survey depth on immunoSEQ. This table comes from immunoSEQ multiplex PCR, and its TCRdb copy is limited to in-frame clones, with some not included. Altogether 6,000 or so clones are present, roughly 70% being singletons, with the ten largest covering about 40%. Sequences were obtained from cultured CD8+ T cells derived from PBMCs. The clonotype was recovered from a male donor with HIV. This chain joins TRBV27 and TRBJ2-1; TRBD1 might be the D (6 bases). The CDR3 sequence is CASSPPDRLEQFF. DNA for the CDR3: TGTGCCAGCAGTCCTCCCGACAGGCTGGAGCAGTTCTTC.